The next 22 T cell receptor beta chains were all read from a single sample in a study of OX40 agonist ivuxolimab in advanced cancers. Some clones are missing from TCRdb's copy, which holds only in-frame ones; the method was immunoSEQ multiplex PCR. The table lists about 33,000 clones, 75% to 90% of them singletons, with around 12% in the top ten. Sequenced here: CD4+ or CD8+ T cells sorted from blood, sampled in a trial of the OX40 agonist ivuxolimab. The receptors were sampled from an adult with an advanced solid tumor such as melanoma, head and neck, liver or kidney cancer.

The V gene is TRBV6-1, the J gene TRBJ2-7, with 8 bases identical to TRBD2. V was clipped by 2 bases and J by 3 bases; unmatched bases: 6. Germline V gives CDR1 MNHNS, CDR2 SASEGT. The CDR3 extends over 15 amino acids. In DNA form, the CDR3 reads TGTGCCAGCAGTGAATCGACTAGCGCCTACTACGAGCAGTACTTC. Encoded protein: CASSESTSAYYEQYF.

CDR3 nucleotides: TGTGCCTGGAGTCAGGTATGGGGCGCCACAGATACGCAGTATTTT. Its protein product is CAWSQVWGATDTQYF. The rearrangement links TRBV30 to TRBJ2-3, with a possible D match to TRBD1 (5 bases). The germline CDR1 and CDR2 sequences are GTSNPN and SVGIG (reference sequence). V lost 2 bases to trimming and J lost 2 bases, with 14 bases between them. This CDR3 spans 15 amino acids.

V and J are TRBV28 and TRBJ1-2; D uncertain. The germline CDR1 and CDR2 sequences are MDHEN and SYDVKM. This CDR3 comprises 12 residues. V shed 7 bases and J shed 8 bases, with 14 bases lying between them. The chain's CDR3 is CASTTHPSGYTF. CDR3 DNA: TGTGCCAGCACCACCCATCCCAGCGGCTACACCTTC.

The chain couples TRBV4-1 to TRBJ1-2; D gene unclear. Trimming removed 11 bases at V and 8 bases at J, with 18 bases between. The germline CDR1 and CDR2 sequences are MGHRA and YSYEKL. There are 12 residues in the CDR3. CDR3 amino acids: CASGEGTGGYTF. CDR3 sequence (DNA): TGCGCCTCCGGGGAGGGAACGGGAGGCTACACCTTC.

This sequence joins TRBV15 and TRBJ2-7; no definite D call. There are 12 residues in the CDR3. CDR1 LNHNV and CDR2 YYDKDF come from the germline V gene (reference sequence). V lost 3 bases to trimming and J lost 3 bases, with 6 bases between them. The CDR3 region has the DNA TGTGCCACCAGCAGGAACGGCTACGAGCAGTACTTC. This sequence encodes CATSRNGYEQYF.

This clone counts as medium-sized. The chain combines TRBV27 with TRBJ2-7; no definite D call. The V end was cut by 5 bases, the J end by 5 bases, with 22 bases between. Germline assignment: CDR1 MNHEY and CDR2 SMNVEV (reference sequence). CDR3 size: 16 residues. As DNA, the CDR3 is TGTGCCAGCAGTCTCTTATATGGCCAGGCCGGCGACGAGCAGTACTTC. It yields the protein CASSLLYGQAGDEQYF.

This chain joins TRBV14 and TRBJ2-7; 9 nucleotides match TRBD2. Per germline, CDR1 SGHDN and CDR2 FVKESK. Unmatched junction bases numbered 5, after V lost 1 base and J lost 4 bases. CDR3 length equals 15 residues. CDR3 loop: CASSQGLADPYEQYF. The CDR3 DNA follows: TGTGCCAGCAGCCAAGGACTAGCGGATCCATACGAGCAGTACTTC.

Comments on this clone: The sample carries other DNA sequences with the same CDR3. The V and J genes are TRBV28 and TRBJ1-6; the D is unclear. V dropped 0 bases and J dropped 0 bases, with 6 bases sitting between them. The CDR3 contains 16 residues. From germline, CDR1 is MDHEN and CDR2 SYDVKM. CDR3 residues: CASSLWGSSYNSPLHF. The CDR3 nucleotides are TGTGCCAGCAGTTTATGGGGCAGCTCCTATAATTCACCCCTCCACTTT.

The chain links TRBV5-6 to TRBJ2-7; no definite D call. The CDR3 spans 14 residues. Germline V gene data show CDR1 as SGHDT and CDR2 as YYEEEE. The germline V and J ends were trimmed by 0 bases and 3 bases, with 10 bases remaining between them. The CDR3 DNA reads as TGTGCCAGCAGCTTGGGCACGGGCGTCTACGAGCAGTACTTC. This gives the protein CASSLGTGVYEQYF.

This sequence joins TRBV7-9 and TRBJ1-1; D is unclear. The CDR3 runs to 12 residues. CDR1 SEHNR and CDR2 FQNEAQ come from the germline V gene (reference sequence). Trimming shortened V by 2 bases and J by 3 bases, and 4 bases separated the two germline ends. The CDR3 nucleotides are TGTGCCAGCAGCTTAAGCGACACTGAAGCTTTCTTT. Residues: CASSLSDTEAFF.

Only one count was recorded for this clone. The CDR3 DNA reads TGCAGCGCCGACCAGGGTTCCGATACGCAGTATTTT. Its translation is CSADQGSDTQYF. This chain links TRBV29-1 with TRBJ2-3; the D gene is possibly TRBD1 (5 bases). Trimming stripped 7 bases from V and 6 bases from J, with 14 bases between. This CDR3 has 12 amino acids. The germline gives CDR1 SQVTM, CDR2 ANQGSEA.

The chain uses TRBV11-2 and TRBJ2-5; 7 nucleotides agree with TRBD2. The CDR3 consists of 15 residues. J was trimmed by 1 base and V by 3 bases; bases with no gene match: 5. Germline V gene sequence: CDR1 SGHAT, CDR2 FQNNGV. The chain's CDR3 is CASSFSSGSQETQYF. For the CDR3, the DNA is TGTGCCAGCAGCTTCTCTAGCGGTTCCCAAGAGACCCAGTACTTC.

The chain joins TRBV5-6 to TRBJ1-2; 7 bases match TRBD1. The CDR3 length is 14 residues. J lost 6 bases, V lost 0 bases, and 5 bases had no gene match. The germline gives CDR1 SGHDT, CDR2 YYEEEE. CDR3 nucleotide sequence: TGTGCCAGCAGCTTGGGCCAGGGGGTCCATGGCTACACCTTC. Its translation is CASSLGQGVHGYTF.

This clone showed up just once. The V call is TRBV6-5, the J call TRBJ1-1; D not certain. V lost 2 bases, J lost 0 bases, and 4 bases lay in between. The CDR3 contains 13 residues. Germline assignment: CDR1 MNHEY and CDR2 SVGAGI. The CDR3 region has the DNA TGTGCCAGCAGTTACGATATGAACACTGAAGCTTTCTTT. This translates into CASSYDMNTEAFF.

The chain uses TRBV19 and TRBJ1-1; D remains ambiguous. V was shortened by 2 bases and J by 1 base, with 8 bases between the two germline ends. The CDR3 sequence is 14 residues long. Germline CDR1 reads LNHDA; CDR2 reads SQIVND (reference sequence). This chain's CDR3 is CASSILLGNTEAFF. As DNA, the CDR3 is TGTGCCAGTAGTATACTTCTGGGGAACACTGAAGCTTTCTTT.

The chain uses TRBV6-5 and TRBJ2-1; the D is unclear. Germline CDR1 and CDR2: MNHEY and SVGAGI. This CDR3 has 16 residues. Trimming removed 4 bases at V and 2 bases at J, with 15 bases between. CDR3 residues: CASSSLSSATYNEQFF. CDR3 DNA: TGTGCCAGCAGTTCTCTCTCGTCGGCGACCTACAATGAGCAGTTCTTC.

The chain joins TRBV25-1 to TRBJ1-6; D is uncertain. This CDR3 spans 16 amino acids. The V end was cut by 2 bases, the J end by 0 bases, with 8 bases between. Germline V gives CDR1 MGHDK, CDR2 SYGVNS. The CDR3 region is CASSEGPGSYNSPLHF. DNA of the CDR3: TGTGCCAGCAGTGAAGGTCCCGGCTCCTATAATTCACCCCTCCACTTT. Filled out from reference TRBV25-1 and TRBJ1-6, the complete variable domain reads EADIYQTPRYLVIGTGKKITLECSQTMGHDKMYWYQQDPGMELHLIHYSYGVNSTEKGDLSSESTVSRIRTEHFPLTLESARPSHTSQYLCASSEGPGSYNSPLHFGNGTRLTVT.

V and J are TRBV28 and TRBJ2-7, with 13 positions matching TRBD2. The germline V gene has CDR1 MDHEN and CDR2 SYDVKM. The CDR3 is 19 residues long. With 0 bases clipped from V and 3 bases from J, the junction kept 11 bases outside the gene matches. CDR3 bases: TGTGCCAGCAGTTTATGGTCCCAGGGACTAGCGGGATTATTCTACGAGCAGTACTTC. This translates into CASSLWSQGLAGLFYEQYF.

This clone was seen only once. The genes are TRBV5-5 and TRBJ2-5; 9 bases line up with TRBD1. The germline CDR1 and CDR2 sequences are SGHKS and YYEKEE (reference sequence). J gave up 4 bases and V 4 bases, and 8 bases lay outside the gene matches. CDR3 length equals 15 residues. The CDR3 spells CASSTGTGWGETQYF. The CDR3 DNA follows: TGTGCCAGCAGCACCGGGACAGGGTGGGGAGAGACCCAGTACTTC.

V is TRBV4-1 and J is TRBJ2-7, with TRBD2 identical over 8 bases. V lost 0 bases, J lost 2 bases, and 6 bases stayed unmatched. The CDR3 is made up of 16 amino acids. Germline assignment: CDR1 MGHRA and CDR2 YSYEKL. In nucleotides, the CDR3 is TGCGCCAGCAGCCAAGATGTCCGGGAGGGAACCTACGAGCAGTACTTC. Protein sequence: CASSQDVREGTYEQYF.

This clone was observed a few times. The gene calls are TRBV30 and TRBJ2-7; 9 bases map to TRBD1. V lost 1 base, J lost 7 bases, and 8 bases stayed unmatched. CDR1 is GTSNPN and CDR2 is SVGIG in the germline V gene (reference sequence). This CDR3 region has 14 residues. CDR3 region: CAWSDRDRVGEQYF. CDR3 DNA: TGTGCCTGGAGTGACCGGGACAGGGTGGGAGAGCAGTACTTC.

The chain links TRBV9 to TRBJ2-1, with D uncertain. The CDR3 is 14 amino acids. CDR1 is SGDLS, CDR2 YYNGEE, per germline. V was trimmed by 2 bases and J by 4 bases, leaving 10 bases between them. In DNA form, the CDR3 reads TGTGCCAGCAGCGTCGTGGACGGGTACAATGAGCAGTTCTTC. It specifies CASSVVDGYNEQFF.